This T cell receptor beta chain was captured by sequencing in a study of T cell responses to AZD1222 COVID-19 vaccine. The repertoire was sequenced with immunoSEQ multiplex PCR; TCRdb's copy has only in-frame clones and lacks some. The table shows more than 90,000 clones, with over 75% occurring only once. Germline CDR1 SEHNR, CDR2 FQNEAQ (reference sequence). The ends were cut back, 11 bases at V and 0 bases at J, with 12 bases in the middle. CDR3 length equals 13 residues. Sequenced here: peripheral blood, sampled on day 0 of AZD1222 vaccination. The receptor's source is an adult in good health. This chain joins TRBV7-9 and TRBJ2-3, with a possible D match to TRBD2 (5 bases). In nucleotides, the CDR3 is TGTGCCGGGCGAGGGTCTAGCACAGATACGCAGTATTTT. Encoded protein: CAGRGSSTDTQYF.